These T cell receptor beta chains were read from a single sample in a study of CD8 T cells in Susac syndrome. TCRdb reprocessed the immunoSEQ multiplex PCR reads via MiXCR and lists one record per CDR3 protein. The sample has more than 150,000 distinct CDR3 sequences, more than 90% seen once. Material for sequencing was CD4+ T cells from PBMCs. These receptors were taken from a human donor with Susac syndrome. Both conserved end residues are part of each CDR3. D genes are given only for firm matches. Size tells how often a clone was seen (once, few, many) or the class of an expanded clone, and some rows leave it out.

size	V	J	D	CDR3	DNA
-	TRBV2	TRBJ2-3	TRBD2	CARSALAGGTQYF	TGTGCCAGGAGCGCCCTAGCGGGTGGTACGCAGTATTTT
-	TRBV5-6	TRBJ2-7	-	CASIMLVGKSSYEQYF	TGTGCCAGCATCATGTTGGTGGGTAAAAGCTCCTACGAGCAGTACTTC
-	TRBV9	TRBJ2-7	-	CASSVEGDPSYEQYF	TGTGCCAGCAGCGTAGAAGGGGACCCCTCCTACGAGCAGTACTTC
-	TRBV6-6	TRBJ2-3	-	CASTWFGTDTQYF	TGTGCCAGCACCTGGTTCGGCACAGATACGCAGTATTTT
-	TRBV30	TRBJ2-7	-	CAWSVRVSLDEQYF	TGTGCCTGGAGTGTACGCGTCAGTCTGGACGAGCAGTACTTC
-	TRBV9	TRBJ2-2	TRBD1	CASSETGTDITGELFF	TGTGCCAGCAGCGAAACCGGGACAGATATCACCGGGGAGCTGTTTTTT
-	TRBV12-3/TRBV12-4	TRBJ2-5	-	CASSLQGRETQYF	TGTGCCAGCAGTTTACAGGGGAGGGAGACCCAGTACTTC
-	TRBV30	TRBJ1-5	TRBD1	CACRDSEDQPQHF	TGTGCCTGCCGGGACAGCGAGGATCAGCCCCAGCATTTT
-	TRBV12-3/TRBV12-4	TRBJ2-4	-	CASSFGGGVNIQYF	TGTGCCAGCAGTTTCGGCGGAGGGGTAAACATTCAGTACTTC
-	TRBV29-1	TRBJ2-1	-	CSETRIDEQFF	TGCAGCGAGACACGGATTGACGAGCAGTTCTTC
-	TRBV19	TRBJ1-2	-	CASSPWDRQYTF	TGTGCCAGTAGTCCCTGGGACCGCCAGTACACCTTC
-	TRBV25-1	TRBJ2-5	-	CASSGDFPYQETQYF	TGTGCCAGCAGTGGGGACTTCCCGTACCAAGAGACCCAGTACTTC
-	TRBV30	TRBJ2-3	-	CAWSPGTRTDTQYF	TGTGCCTGGAGCCCTGGGACCCGCACAGATACGCAGTATTTT
-	TRBV3-1	TRBJ2-7	-	CASSQGYGGLPYEQYF	TGTGCCAGCAGCCAAGGCTACGGGGGTCTCCCCTACGAGCAGTACTTC
-	TRBV29-1	TRBJ2-7	TRBD2	CSVEEGLAYEQYF	TGCAGCGTTGAAGAAGGACTAGCGTACGAGCAGTACTTC
-	TRBV9	TRBJ2-1	TRBD2	CASSVASGGSYNEQFF	TGTGCCAGCAGCGTAGCTTCGGGGGGCTCCTACAATGAGCAGTTCTTC
-	TRBV20-1	TRBJ2-7	-	CSALWGDEQYF	TGCAGTGCTCTGTGGGGGGACGAGCAGTACTTC
few	TRBV18	TRBJ1-1	-	CASSRTANTEAFF	TGTGCCAGCTCACGGACGGCGAACACTGAAGCTTTCTTT
-	TRBV7-9	TRBJ2-1	-	CASSSRQEENEQFF	TGTGCCAGCAGCTCGCGACAGGAGGAGAATGAGCAGTTCTTC
-	TRBV11-2	TRBJ2-7	TRBD1	CASSPNRQGLGYEQYF	TGTGCCAGCAGCCCTAATCGACAGGGGCTAGGCTACGAGCAGTACTTC
-	TRBV5-6	TRBJ2-1	-	CASSSTGSHEQFF	TGTGCCAGCAGCAGCACAGGGTCGCATGAGCAGTTCTTC
-	TRBV28	TRBJ2-7	-	CASSQATTRYEQYF	TGTGCCAGCAGCCAAGCTACGACGAGATACGAGCAGTACTTC
-	TRBV28	TRBJ2-6	TRBD1	CASRKTGAGANVLTF	TGTGCCAGCAGAAAAACAGGGGCTGGGGCCAACGTCCTGACTTTC
-	TRBV20-1	TRBJ2-1	TRBD2	CSAWLAAGYNEQFF	TGCAGTGCTTGGCTAGCGGCGGGCTACAATGAGCAGTTCTTC
-	TRBV15	TRBJ2-3	TRBD1	CATSRDRDRVVTDTQYF	TGTGCCACCAGCAGAGATCGCGACAGGGTGGTCACAGATACGCAGTATTTT
once	TRBV12-3/TRBV12-4	TRBJ2-6	-	CASSPGTGANVLTF	TGTGCCAGCAGCCCTGGTACTGGGGCCAACGTCCTGACTTTC
-	TRBV30	TRBJ1-2	-	CAWTQDLSNYGYTF	TGTGCCTGGACCCAAGATTTGTCTAACTATGGCTACACCTTC
-	TRBV5-1	TRBJ1-1	-	CASSFEPGRDTEAFF	TGCGCCAGCAGCTTCGAGCCAGGGAGGGACACTGAAGCTTTCTTT
-	TRBV20-1	TRBJ1-1	TRBD1	CSGLTGPNTEAFF	TGCAGTGGTCTGACAGGGCCGAACACTGAAGCTTTCTTT
-	TRBV7-9	TRBJ2-5	TRBD1	CASSFWTGEETQYF	TGTGCCAGCAGCTTCTGGACAGGGGAAGAGACCCAGTACTTC
-	TRBV30	TRBJ2-3	-	CAWSAPDTQYF	TGTGCCTGGAGTGCCCCAGATACGCAGTATTTT
-	TRBV10-3	TRBJ1-6	-	CAISELGPDSPLHF	TGTGCCATCAGTGAGCTGGGGCCGGATTCACCCCTCCACTTT
-	TRBV15	TRBJ2-7	TRBD1	CATSAGPGQIYEQYF	TGTGCCACCAGCGCCGGACCGGGACAGATTTACGAGCAGTACTTC
-	TRBV29-1	TRBJ1-4	-	CSVDWAGDEKLFF	TGCAGCGTTGATTGGGCAGGGGATGAAAAACTGTTTTTT
-	TRBV20-1	TRBJ2-7	TRBD2	CSARDGTSGSYEQYF	TGCAGTGCTAGAGATGGGACTAGCGGTTCCTACGAGCAGTACTTC
-	TRBV30	TRBJ2-1	-	CAWSRGLQFF	TGTGCCTGGAGTCGGGGGTTACAGTTCTTC
-	TRBV25-1	TRBJ2-2	TRBD2	CASSEVQGGGTGELFF	TGTGCCAGCAGTGAAGTTCAGGGCGGGGGCACCGGGGAGCTGTTTTTT
-	TRBV2	TRBJ1-2	-	CASRDGVYGYTF	TGTGCCAGCAGGGACGGAGTCTATGGCTACACCTTC
-	TRBV20-1	TRBJ2-5	TRBD2	CSAKPGGETQYF	TGCAGTGCCAAACCGGGAGGAGAGACCCAGTACTTC
-	TRBV23-1	TRBJ2-1	-	CASSRLDCVRYNEQFF	TGCGCCAGCAGTCGTCTTGATTGCGTACGCTACAATGAGCAGTTCTTC
once	TRBV12-3/TRBV12-4	TRBJ2-7	-	CASKLGPSSYEQYF	TGTGCCAGCAAGTTAGGGCCGAGCTCCTACGAGCAGTACTTC
-	TRBV30	TRBJ1-3	TRBD1	CAWSRTGTNTIYF	TGTGCCTGGTCAAGGACAGGGACGAACACCATATATTTT
-	TRBV30	TRBJ2-1	-	CAWLSRSKYNEQFF	TGTGCCTGGTTGTCTAGAAGCAAATACAATGAGCAGTTCTTC
-	TRBV6-1	TRBJ1-5	-	CASMSQGGLSSNQPQHF	TGTGCCAGCATGAGCCAGGGTGGATTGTCGAGCAATCAGCCCCAGCATTTT
-	TRBV3-1	TRBJ2-5	TRBD2	CASSQDPGRETQYF	TGTGCCAGCAGCCAAGACCCCGGGAGGGAGACCCAGTACTTC
-	TRBV6-5	TRBJ1-6	-	CASSYGLNSPLHF	TGTGCCAGCAGTTACGGTTTAAATTCACCCCTCCACTTT
-	TRBV20-1	TRBJ2-1	-	CSARRGGGGNEQFF	TGCAGTGCTAGACGTGGCGGGGGCGGGAATGAGCAGTTCTTC
-	TRBV18	TRBJ2-2	-	CASSPSQSVELFF	TGTGCCAGCTCACCTAGCCAGTCCGTGGAGCTGTTTTTT
-	TRBV28	TRBJ1-1	-	CASSFTQANTEAFF	TGTGCCAGCAGTTTTACGCAGGCGAACACTGAAGCTTTCTTT
-	TRBV4-1	TRBJ2-7	-	CASSHGTPGGYEQYF	TGCGCCAGCAGCCATGGGACTCCCGGGGGCTACGAGCAGTACTTC
-	TRBV4-2	TRBJ2-6	TRBD2	CASSTLRGVASGANVLTF	TGTGCCAGCAGCACTTTACGGGGGGTTGCCTCTGGGGCCAACGTCCTGACTTTC
-	TRBV30	TRBJ2-5	-	CAWSGQYQETQYF	TGTGCCTGGAGTGGCCAGTACCAAGAGACCCAGTACTTC
-	TRBV7-2	TRBJ2-7	-	CASSYGSPTIYEQYF	TGTGCCAGCAGCTACGGATCACCAACGATCTACGAGCAGTACTTC
-	TRBV12-3/TRBV12-4	TRBJ1-5	TRBD1	CASSLSRDRGKYNQPQHF	TGTGCCAGCAGTTTATCCCGGGACAGGGGTAAATACAATCAGCCCCAGCATTTT
-	TRBV27	TRBJ2-2	-	CASSLLGGYNTGELFF	TGTGCCAGCAGTCTGCTCGGGGGTTATAACACCGGGGAGCTGTTTTTT
-	TRBV24-1	TRBJ2-2	-	CATSDPRVRTGELFF	TGTGCCACCAGTGATCCCCGCGTGAGGACCGGGGAGCTGTTTTTT
-	TRBV20-1	TRBJ2-7	-	CSARDTGQRIYEQYF	TGCAGTGCTAGAGACACGGGGCAGAGGATCTACGAGCAGTACTTC
-	TRBV29-1	TRBJ2-1	-	CSFGGGEGNEQFF	TGCAGCTTCGGGGGCGGGGAAGGGAATGAGCAGTTCTTC